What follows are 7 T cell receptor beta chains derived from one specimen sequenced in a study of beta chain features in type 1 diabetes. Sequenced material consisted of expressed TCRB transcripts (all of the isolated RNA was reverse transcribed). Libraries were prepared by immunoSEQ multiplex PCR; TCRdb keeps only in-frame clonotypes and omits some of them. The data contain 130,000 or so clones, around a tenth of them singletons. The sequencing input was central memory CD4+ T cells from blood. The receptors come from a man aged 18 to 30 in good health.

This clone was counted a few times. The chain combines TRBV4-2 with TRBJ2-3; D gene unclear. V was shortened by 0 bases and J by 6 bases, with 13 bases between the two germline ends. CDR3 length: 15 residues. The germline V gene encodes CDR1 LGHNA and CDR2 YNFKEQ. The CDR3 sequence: CASSQDPAQADTQYF. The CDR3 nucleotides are TGTGCCAGCAGCCAAGATCCGGCTCAAGCGGATACGCAGTATTTT.

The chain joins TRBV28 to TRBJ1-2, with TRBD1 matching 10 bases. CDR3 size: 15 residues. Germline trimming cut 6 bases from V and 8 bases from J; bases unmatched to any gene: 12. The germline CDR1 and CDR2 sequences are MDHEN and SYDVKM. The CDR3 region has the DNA TGTGCCAGCAGGAAGACAGGGGGCGGGTTCTTGGGCTACACCTTC. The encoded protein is CASRKTGGGFLGYTF.

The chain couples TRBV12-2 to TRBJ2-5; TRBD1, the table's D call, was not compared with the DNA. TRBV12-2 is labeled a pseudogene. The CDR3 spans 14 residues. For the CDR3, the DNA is TGTGCAAGTCGCCCACAGACAGAAAAAGAGACCCAGTACTTC. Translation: CASRPQTEKETQYF.

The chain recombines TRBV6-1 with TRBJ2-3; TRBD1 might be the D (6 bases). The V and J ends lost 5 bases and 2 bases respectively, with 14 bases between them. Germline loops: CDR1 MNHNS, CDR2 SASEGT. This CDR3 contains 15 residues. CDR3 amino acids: CASSLDRLSTDTQYF. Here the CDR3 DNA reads TGTGCCAGCAGTCTCGACAGGTTATCCACAGATACGCAGTATTTT.

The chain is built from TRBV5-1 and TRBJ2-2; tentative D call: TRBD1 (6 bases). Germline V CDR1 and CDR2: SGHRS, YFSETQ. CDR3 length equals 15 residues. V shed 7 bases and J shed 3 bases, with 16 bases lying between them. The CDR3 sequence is CASQGVGGDTGELFF. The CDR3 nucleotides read TGCGCCAGCCAAGGGGTTGGGGGCGACACCGGGGAGCTGTTTTTT.

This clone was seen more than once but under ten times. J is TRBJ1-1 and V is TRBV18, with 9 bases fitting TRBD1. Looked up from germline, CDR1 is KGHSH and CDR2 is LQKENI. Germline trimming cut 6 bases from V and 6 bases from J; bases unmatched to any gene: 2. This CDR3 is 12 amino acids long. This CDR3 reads CASSRDRAEAFF. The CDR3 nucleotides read TGTGCCAGCTCTAGGGACAGGGCTGAAGCTTTCTTT.

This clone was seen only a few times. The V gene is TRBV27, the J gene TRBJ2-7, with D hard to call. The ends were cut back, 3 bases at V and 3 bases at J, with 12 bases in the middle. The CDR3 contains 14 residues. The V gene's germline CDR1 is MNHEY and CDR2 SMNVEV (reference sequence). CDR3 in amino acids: CASSFLERSYEQYF. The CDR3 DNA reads TGTGCCAGCAGTTTTCTAGAGAGGAGCTACGAGCAGTACTTC.